This T cell receptor beta chain was identified in a study of immune characterization of retroperitoneal liposarcoma. This clonotype turned up a few times. In TCRdb, the PCR reads were re-called with MiXCR into one record per CDR3 protein. The sample shows 1,300 or so distinct CDR3 sequences, around 40% of them seen only once. Germline CDR1 KGHDR, CDR2 SFDVKD. This CDR3 has 16 residues. Sequencing was carried out using tumor tissue. The sequence was obtained from a male donor with retroperitoneal liposarcoma. The rearrangement links TRBV24-1 to TRBJ2-7; TRBD2 agrees at 9 bases. The DNA end is more similar to TRBJ2-1, so the J call may be wrong. DNA of the CDR3: TGTGCCACCAGTGACCCGACTAGCGGAGGGTACAATGAGCAGTTCTTC. Translation: CATSDPTSGGYNEQFF.